This section outlines one T cell receptor (beta chain) sequence together with its context. What it binds is unknown. Germline V CDR1 and CDR2: MNHEY, SMNVEV (reference sequence). This CDR3 has 16 amino acids. Trimming left V 5 bases short and J 0 bases short, with 11 bases between. This entry comes from a study of T cell responses to AZD1222 COVID-19 vaccine. Study outcomes and limitations: The study found vaccine-associated CD4 TCRs spanning spike, dominant at 160-218 and 743-854.

The assay was immunoSEQ multiplex PCR, and TCRdb's table has in-frame clones only and misses some. The table records roughly 180,000 clones, about nine tenths of them present only once. This TCR derives from an adult who received the AZD1222 COVID-19 vaccine. The sample was peripheral blood, taken 28 days after the second AZD1222 dose. V usage is TRBV27 and J usage is TRBJ2-6; possibly TRBD1 for D (5 bases). The CDR3 coding sequence is TGTGCCAGCAGTCCCCAGGGAACCTCTGGGGCCAACGTCCTGACTTTC. Translation: CASSPQGTSGANVLTF.